This T cell receptor beta chain was identified in a study of CD8 T cells in ankylosing spondylitis. The V end lost 5 bases, the J end lost 4 bases, and 14 bases lay between the germline ends. The CDR3 runs 13 residues. Germline values: CDR1 GTSNPN, CDR2 SVGIG (reference sequence). TCRdb used MiXCR to reprocess the 5' RACE reads, holding one entry per CDR3 protein. The repertoire holds 240,000 or so distinct CDR3 sequences, with about 9.1% as singletons. This clonotype was seen many times. The chain couples TRBV30 to TRBJ1-2; tentatively, D is TRBD1 (6 bases). Sequenced sample: blood, either unsorted or a sorted T cell fraction (not recorded which). This sequence was found in a male donor with ankylosing spondylitis or in good health (not recorded which). Here the CDR3 DNA reads TGTGCCTGGGTCGCGGACAGTTTCTATGGCTACACCTTC. Translating gives CAWVADSFYGYTF.